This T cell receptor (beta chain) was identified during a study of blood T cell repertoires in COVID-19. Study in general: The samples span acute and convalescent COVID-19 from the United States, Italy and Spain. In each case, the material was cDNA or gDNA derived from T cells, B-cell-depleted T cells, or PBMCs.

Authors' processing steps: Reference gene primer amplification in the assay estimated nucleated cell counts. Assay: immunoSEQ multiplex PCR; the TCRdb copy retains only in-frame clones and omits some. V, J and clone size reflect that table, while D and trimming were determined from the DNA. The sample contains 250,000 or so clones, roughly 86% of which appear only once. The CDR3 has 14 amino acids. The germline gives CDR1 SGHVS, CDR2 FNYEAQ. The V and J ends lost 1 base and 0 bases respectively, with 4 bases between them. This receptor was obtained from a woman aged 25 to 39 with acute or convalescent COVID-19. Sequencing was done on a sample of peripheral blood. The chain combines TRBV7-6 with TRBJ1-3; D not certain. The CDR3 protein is CASSLDGSGNTIYF. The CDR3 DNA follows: TGTGCCAGCAGCTTAGACGGCTCTGGAAACACCATATATTTT. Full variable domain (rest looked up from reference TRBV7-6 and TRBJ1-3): GAGVSQSPRYKVTKRGQDVALRCDPISGHVSLYWYRQALGQGPEFLTYFNYEAQQDKSGLPNDRFSAERPEGSISTLTIQRTEQRDSAMYRCASSLDGSGNTIYFGEGSWLTVV.